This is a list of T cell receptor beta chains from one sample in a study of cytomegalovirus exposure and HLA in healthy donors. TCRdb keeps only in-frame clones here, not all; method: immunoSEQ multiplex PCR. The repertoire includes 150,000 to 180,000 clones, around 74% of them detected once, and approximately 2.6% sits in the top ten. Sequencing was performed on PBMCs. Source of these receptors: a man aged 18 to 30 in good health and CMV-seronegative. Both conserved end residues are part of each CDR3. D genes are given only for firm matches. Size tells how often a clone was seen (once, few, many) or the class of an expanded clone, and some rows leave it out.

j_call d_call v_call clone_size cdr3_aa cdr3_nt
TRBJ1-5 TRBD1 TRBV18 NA CASSRGQGPGQPQHF TGTGCCAGCTCACGAGGACAGGGGCCGGGTCAGCCCCAGCATTTT
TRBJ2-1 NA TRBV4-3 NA CASSQDGLLYNEQFF TGCGCCAGCAGCCAAGACGGTCTATTGTACAATGAGCAGTTCTTC
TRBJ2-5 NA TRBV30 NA CAWSPSYVGSQETQYF TGTGCCTGGAGTCCTAGTTACGTAGGCAGCCAAGAGACCCAGTACTTC
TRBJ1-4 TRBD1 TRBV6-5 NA CASSRQGFNEKLFF TGTGCCAGCAGTAGACAGGGGTTTAATGAAAAACTGTTTTTT
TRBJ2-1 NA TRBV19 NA CASSRRGEQFF TGTGCCAGTAGTAGGAGGGGTGAGCAGTTCTTC
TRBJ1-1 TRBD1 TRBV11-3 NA CASSLPGTEVTEAFF TGTGCCAGCAGCTTACCCGGGACAGAGGTCACTGAAGCTTTCTTT
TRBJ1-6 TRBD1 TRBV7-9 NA CASRLTGERSPLHF TGTGCCAGCAGGTTGACAGGGGAGAGATCACCCCTCCACTTT
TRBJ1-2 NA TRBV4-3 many CASSQDGDSNYGYTF TGCGCCAGCAGCCAAGATGGGGACTCTAACTATGGCTACACCTTC
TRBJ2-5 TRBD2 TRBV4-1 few CASSQGQASGGETQYF TGCGCCAGCAGCCAAGGCCAAGCTAGCGGGGGGGAGACCCAGTACTTC
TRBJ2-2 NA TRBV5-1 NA CATTPATVNTGELFF TGCGCCACCACGCCGGCGACTGTTAACACCGGGGAGCTGTTTTTT
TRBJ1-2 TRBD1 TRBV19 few CASIAFGQGEDYGYTF TGTGCCAGTATAGCGTTCGGACAGGGGGAGGACTATGGCTACACCTTC
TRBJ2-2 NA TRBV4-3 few CASSQDGGAATGELFF TGCGCCAGCAGCCAAGATGGGGGGGCGGCCACCGGGGAGCTGTTTTTT
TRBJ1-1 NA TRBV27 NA CASSSHGGLNTEAFF TGTGCCAGCAGTTCCCACGGGGGGCTCAACACTGAAGCTTTCTTT
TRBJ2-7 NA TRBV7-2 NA CASSFLPLGGGYEQYF TGTGCCAGCAGCTTTTTACCTCTAGGTGGTGGATACGAGCAGTACTTC
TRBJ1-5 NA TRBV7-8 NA CASSLAQGHFSQHF TGTGCCAGCAGCTTAGCACAGGGACACTTCTCCCAGCATTTT
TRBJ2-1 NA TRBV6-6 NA CASSAEGVRYNEQFF TGTGCCAGCAGTGCCGAGGGCGTGAGGTACAATGAGCAGTTCTTC
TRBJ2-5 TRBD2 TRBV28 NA CASSPNSAGGMETQYF TGTGCCAGCAGTCCCAACTCCGCGGGGGGGATGGAGACCCAGTACTTC
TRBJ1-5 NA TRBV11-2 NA CASSLFSGTGGNQPQHF TGTGCCAGCAGCTTATTTTCTGGCACCGGGGGCAATCAGCCCCAGCATTTT
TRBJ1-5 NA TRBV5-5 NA CASSFRDMGNQPQHF TGTGCCAGCAGCTTTAGGGACATGGGCAATCAGCCCCAGCATTTT
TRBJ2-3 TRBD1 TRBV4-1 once CASSQDNDRAAQYF TGCGCCAGCAGCCAAGATAATGACAGGGCGGCGCAGTATTTT
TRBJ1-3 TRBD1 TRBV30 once CAWRQGWGNTIYF TGTGCCTGGAGACAGGGGTGGGGAAACACCATATATTTT
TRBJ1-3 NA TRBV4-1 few CASSPSGVSGNTIYF TGCGCCAGCAGCCCTTCAGGGGTCTCTGGAAACACCATATATTTT
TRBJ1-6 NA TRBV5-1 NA CASSLGPSSYNSPLHF TGCGCCAGCAGCTTGGGCCCGAGCTCCTATAATTCACCCCTCCACTTT
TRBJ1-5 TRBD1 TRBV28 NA CASSTRQGRSNQPQHF TGTGCCAGCAGTACCCGACAGGGAAGGAGCAATCAGCCCCAGCATTTT
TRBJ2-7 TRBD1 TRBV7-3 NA CASSPRQGSYEQYF TGTGCCAGCAGCCCCCGACAGGGCTCCTACGAGCAGTACTTC
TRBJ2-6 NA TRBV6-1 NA CASSERWAAFSGANGLTF TGTGCCAGCAGTGAAAGGTGGGCAGCTTTCTCTGGGGCCAACGGCCTGACTTTC
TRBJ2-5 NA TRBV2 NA CASKVDSHQETQYF TGTGCCAGCAAAGTGGACAGCCACCAAGAGACCCAGTACTTC
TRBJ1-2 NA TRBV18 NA CASSPMRGSDYGYTF TGTGCCAGCTCACCTATGAGGGGGTCGGACTATGGCTACACCTTC
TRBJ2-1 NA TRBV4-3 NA CASSQDLGQTYNEQFF TGCGCCAGCAGCCAAGATCTAGGCCAAACCTACAATGAGCAGTTCTTC
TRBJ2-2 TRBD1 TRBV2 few CASGTASIANTGELFF TGTGCCAGTGGGACAGCGTCAATCGCGAACACCGGGGAGCTGTTTTTT
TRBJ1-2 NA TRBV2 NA CASSVARGYGYTF TGTGCCAGCAGTGTAGCAAGGGGCTATGGCTACACCTTC
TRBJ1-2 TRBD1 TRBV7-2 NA CASSRTGDGAVYGYTF TGTGCCAGCAGCCGAACAGGGGACGGGGCAGTCTATGGCTACACCTTC
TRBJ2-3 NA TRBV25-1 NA CASSEQDMWDTQYF TGTGCCAGCAGCGAACAGGACATGTGGGATACGCAGTATTTT
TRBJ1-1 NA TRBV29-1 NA CTVRGNLVTEAFF TGCACAGTCAGGGGAAACCTGGTCACTGAAGCTTTCTTT
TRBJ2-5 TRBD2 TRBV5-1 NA CASSLRTSGGGETQYF TGCGCCAGCAGCTTGCGGACTAGCGGGGGGGGTGAGACCCAGTACTTC
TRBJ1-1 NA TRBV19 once CASSIAVGVATEAFF TGTGCCAGTAGTATAGCGGTTGGAGTAGCCACTGAAGCTTTCTTT
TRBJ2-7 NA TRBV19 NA CASSMSGLSREQYF TGTGCCAGTAGTATGTCGGGATTGTCTCGCGAGCAGTACTTC
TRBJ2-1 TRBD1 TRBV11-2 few CASSSYRGRNNEQFF TGTGCCAGCAGCTCCTACAGGGGGCGCAACAATGAGCAGTTCTTC
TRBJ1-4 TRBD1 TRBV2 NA CASSEITGGLGKLFF TGTGCCAGCAGTGAAATAACAGGGGGGTTGGGGAAACTGTTTTTT
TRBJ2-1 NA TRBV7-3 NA CASSPGGLNYNEQFF TGTGCCAGCAGCCCTGGGGGCCTGAACTACAATGAGCAGTTCTTC
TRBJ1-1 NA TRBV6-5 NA CASSYSLNGNTEAFF TGTGCCAGCAGTTACTCCCTGAACGGGAACACTGAAGCTTTCTTT
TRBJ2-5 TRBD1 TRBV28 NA CATQTGEETQYF TGTGCCACCCAGACAGGGGAAGAGACCCAGTACTTC
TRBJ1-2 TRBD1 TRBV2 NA CASTRDRNFEGYTF TGTGCCAGCACCCGGGACAGGAACTTCGAGGGCTACACCTTC
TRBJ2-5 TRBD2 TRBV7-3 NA CASSALGLAGGRETQYF TGTGCCAGCAGCGCCCTCGGACTAGCGGGGGGACGGGAGACCCAGTACTTC
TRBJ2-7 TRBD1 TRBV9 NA CASSVGQGDEQYF TGTGCCAGCAGCGTAGGACAGGGGGACGAGCAGTACTTC
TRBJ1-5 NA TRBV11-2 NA CASSLGGGRGHQPQHF TGTGCCAGCAGCTTAGGAGGTGGCAGGGGCCATCAGCCCCAGCATTTT
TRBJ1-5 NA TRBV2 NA CASSEGPHRAGGQPQHF TGTGCCAGCAGTGAAGGCCCTCACAGGGCCGGAGGTCAGCCCCAGCATTTT
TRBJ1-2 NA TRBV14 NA CASSSGQNYGYTF TGTGCCAGCAGCTCTGGACAAAACTATGGCTACACCTTC
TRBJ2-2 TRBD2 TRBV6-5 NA CASSYSTSGDTGELFF TGTGCCAGCAGTTACTCGACTAGCGGGGACACCGGGGAGCTGTTTTTT
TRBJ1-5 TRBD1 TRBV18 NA CASSPRPGQGDQPQHF TGTGCCAGCTCACCCCGGCCGGGACAGGGCGATCAGCCCCAGCATTTT
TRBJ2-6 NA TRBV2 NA CASARGSGANVLTF TGTGCCAGCGCCCGAGGCTCTGGGGCCAACGTCCTGACTTTC
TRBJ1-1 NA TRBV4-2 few CASSQEQPGGQAFF TGTGCCAGCAGCCAAGAGCAGCCGGGCGGGCAAGCTTTCTTT
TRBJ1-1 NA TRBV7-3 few CASSPTAGTEAFF TGTGCCAGCAGCCCAACGGCGGGCACTGAAGCTTTCTTT
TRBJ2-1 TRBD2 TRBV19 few CASSISLAGTNEQFF TGTGCCAGTAGTATCAGTCTAGCGGGGACCAATGAGCAGTTCTTC